This T cell receptor (beta chain) came from a study of blood T cells in healthy people across ages. A J-beta primer mix and a sample-barcoded 5' primer were used in a second PCR of about 6 to 12 cycles. Via MiXCR, TCRdb re-called the 5' RACE reads, giving one row per CDR3 protein. Among 750,000 to 950,000 distinct CDR3 sequences listed, approximately 32% were seen once. The V segment lost 0 bases and the J segment 7 bases; nucleotides outside the gene matches: 5. CDR3 length: 14 residues. Germline lookup yields CDR1 LGHNA and CDR2 YSLEER. This sample was also put to use in a study of T cells of mothers and their children.

The rearrangement uses TRBV4-3 and TRBJ1-1; 7 nucleotides agree with TRBD1. Sequencing was performed on blood. The origin of this receptor is a woman between 40 and 50 years old in good health. The CDR3 coding sequence is TGCGCCAGCAGCCAAGATACAGGGGCTGTTGAAGCTTTCTTT. The encoded protein is CASSQDTGAVEAFF.